This T cell receptor (beta chain) is drawn from a study of long-term antiretroviral therapy in people with HIV. Study conclusions and caveats: Blood in the study was drawn between the mid-2000s and the late 2010s, possibly under older ART regimens, which may be less effective than current ones. Pre-ART expanded clones dominated the repertoire at every time point. Narrower CDR3 length ranges marked HIV repertoires relative to controls.

Comment on this clone: Its antigen is not known.

J gave up 2 bases and V 6 bases, and 4 bases lay outside the gene matches. The CDR3 is 14 amino acids. From germline, CDR1 is MDHEN and CDR2 SYDVKM. Sequencing relied on immunoSEQ assay v3.0, run at survey level. Some clones are missing from TCRdb's copy, which holds only in-frame ones; the method was immunoSEQ multiplex PCR. The table lists roughly 18,000 clones, about 77% of them singletons. The material was unsorted PBMCs, obtained at the start of antiretroviral therapy, before treatment. The chain joins TRBV28 to TRBJ1-5, with 7 bases identical to TRBD1. The sequence derives from a woman aged 40 to 50 with HIV. The CDR3 nucleotides are TGTGCCAGCAGCAGAACAGGGGGCAATCAGCCCCAGCATTTT. This codes for CASSRTGGNQPQHF.